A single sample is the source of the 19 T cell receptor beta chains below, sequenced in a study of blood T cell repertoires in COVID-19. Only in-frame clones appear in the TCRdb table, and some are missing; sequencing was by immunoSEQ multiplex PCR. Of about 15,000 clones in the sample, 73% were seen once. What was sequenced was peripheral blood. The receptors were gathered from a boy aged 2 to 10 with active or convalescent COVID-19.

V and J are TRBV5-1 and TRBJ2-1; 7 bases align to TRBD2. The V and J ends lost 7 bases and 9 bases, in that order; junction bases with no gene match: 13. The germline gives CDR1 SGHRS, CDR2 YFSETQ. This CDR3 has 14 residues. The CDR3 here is CASAGEGSVGEQFF. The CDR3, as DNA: TGCGCCAGCGCCGGGGAGGGGTCGGTCGGTGAGCAGTTCTTC.

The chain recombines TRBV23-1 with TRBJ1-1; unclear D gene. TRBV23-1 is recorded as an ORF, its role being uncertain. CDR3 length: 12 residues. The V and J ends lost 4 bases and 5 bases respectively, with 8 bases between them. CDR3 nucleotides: TGCGCCAGCAGTCTAAAGGAGACTGAAGCTTTCTTT. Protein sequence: CASSLKETEAFF.

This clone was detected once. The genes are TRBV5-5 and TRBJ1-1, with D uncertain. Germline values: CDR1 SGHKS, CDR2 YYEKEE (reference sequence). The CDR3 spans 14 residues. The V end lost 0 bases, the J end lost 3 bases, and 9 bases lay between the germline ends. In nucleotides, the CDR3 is TGTGCCAGCAGCTTGGAGTGGACTTACACTGAAGCTTTCTTT. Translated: CASSLEWTYTEAFF.

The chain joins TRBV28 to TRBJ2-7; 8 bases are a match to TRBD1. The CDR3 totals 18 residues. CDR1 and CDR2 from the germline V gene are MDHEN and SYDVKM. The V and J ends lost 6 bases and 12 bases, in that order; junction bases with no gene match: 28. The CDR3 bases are TGTGCCAGCAGCCGGGACAGGTTCTTAGTATCTACGAGTCGAAATTCGTACTTC. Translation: CASSRDRFLVSTSRNSYF.

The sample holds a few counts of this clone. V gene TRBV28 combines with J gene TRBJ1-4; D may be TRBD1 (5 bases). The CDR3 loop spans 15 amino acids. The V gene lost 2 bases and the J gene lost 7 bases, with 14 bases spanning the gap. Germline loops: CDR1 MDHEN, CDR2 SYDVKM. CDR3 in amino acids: CASSLLAGLGEKLFF. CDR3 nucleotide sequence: TGTGCCAGCAGTTTACTTGCAGGGTTGGGTGAAAAACTGTTTTTT.

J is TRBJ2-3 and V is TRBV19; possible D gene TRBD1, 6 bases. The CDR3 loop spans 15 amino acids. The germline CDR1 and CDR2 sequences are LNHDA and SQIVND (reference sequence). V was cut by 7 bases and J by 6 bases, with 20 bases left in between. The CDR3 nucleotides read TGTGCCAGTAAATCAGGGGCTAGATTGAGCGATACGCAGTATTTT. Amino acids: CASKSGARLSDTQYF. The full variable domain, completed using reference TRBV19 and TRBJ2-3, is DGGITQSPKYLFRKEGQNVTLSCEQNLNHDAMYWYRQDPGQGLRLIYYSQIVNDFQKGDIAEGYSVSREKKESFPLTVTSAQKNPTAFYLCASKSGARLSDTQYFGPGTRLTVL.

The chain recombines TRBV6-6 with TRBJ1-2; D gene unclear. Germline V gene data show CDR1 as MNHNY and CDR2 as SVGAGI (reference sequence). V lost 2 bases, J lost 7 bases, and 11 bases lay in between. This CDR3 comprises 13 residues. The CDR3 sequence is CASSYLAGSGYTF. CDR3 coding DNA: TGTGCCAGCAGTTACCTAGCAGGCAGTGGCTACACCTTC.

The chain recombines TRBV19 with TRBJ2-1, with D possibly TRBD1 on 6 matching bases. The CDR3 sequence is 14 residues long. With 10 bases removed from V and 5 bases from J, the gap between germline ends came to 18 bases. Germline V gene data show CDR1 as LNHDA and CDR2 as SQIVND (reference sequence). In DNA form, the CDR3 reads TGTGCCACCTCCGGGACACCAAGGAACAATGAGCAGTTCTTC. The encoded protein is CATSGTPRNNEQFF.

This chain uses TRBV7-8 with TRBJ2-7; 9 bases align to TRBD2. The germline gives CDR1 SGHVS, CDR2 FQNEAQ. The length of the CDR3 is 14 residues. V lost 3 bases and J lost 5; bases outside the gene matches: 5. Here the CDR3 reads CASSFLAGRDEQYF. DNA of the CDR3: TGTGCCAGCAGCTTCCTAGCGGGAAGGGACGAGCAGTACTTC.

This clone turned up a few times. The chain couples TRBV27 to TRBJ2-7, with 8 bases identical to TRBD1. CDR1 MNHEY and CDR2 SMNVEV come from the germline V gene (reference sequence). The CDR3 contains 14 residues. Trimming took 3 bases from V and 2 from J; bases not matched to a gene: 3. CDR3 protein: CASSLTGDPYEQYF. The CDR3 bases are TGTGCCAGCAGTTTGACAGGGGACCCCTACGAGCAGTACTTC.

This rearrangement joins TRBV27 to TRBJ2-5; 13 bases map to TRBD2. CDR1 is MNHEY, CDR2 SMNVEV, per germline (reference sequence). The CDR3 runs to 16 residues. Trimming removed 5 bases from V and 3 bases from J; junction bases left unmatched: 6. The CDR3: CASSKTSGRGEETQYF. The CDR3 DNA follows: TGTGCCAGCAGTAAAACTAGCGGGAGGGGCGAAGAGACCCAGTACTTC.

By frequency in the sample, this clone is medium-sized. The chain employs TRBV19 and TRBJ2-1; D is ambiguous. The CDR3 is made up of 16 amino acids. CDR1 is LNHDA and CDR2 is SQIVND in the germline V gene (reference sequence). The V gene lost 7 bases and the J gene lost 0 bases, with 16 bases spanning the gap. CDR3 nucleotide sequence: TGTGCCAGTACCCCCCTAGGCGCCAGCTCCTACAATGAGCAGTTCTTC. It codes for CASTPLGASSYNEQFF. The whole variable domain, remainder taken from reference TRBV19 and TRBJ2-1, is DGGITQSPKYLFRKEGQNVTLSCEQNLNHDAMYWYRQDPGQGLRLIYYSQIVNDFQKGDIAEGYSVSREKKESFPLTVTSAQKNPTAFYLCASTPLGASSYNEQFFGPGTRLTVL.

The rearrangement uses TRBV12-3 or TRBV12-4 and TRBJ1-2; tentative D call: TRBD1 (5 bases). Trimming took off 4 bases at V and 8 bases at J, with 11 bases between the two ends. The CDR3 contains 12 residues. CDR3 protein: CASSSGGFGYTF. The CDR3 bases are TGTGCCAGCAGTTCCGGGGGGTTCGGCTACACCTTC.

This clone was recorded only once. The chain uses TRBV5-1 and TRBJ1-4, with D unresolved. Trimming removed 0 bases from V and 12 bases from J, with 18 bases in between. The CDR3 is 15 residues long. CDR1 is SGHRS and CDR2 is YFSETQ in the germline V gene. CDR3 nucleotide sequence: TGCGCCAGCAGCTTGGTGGCCGGCCCCGCGGTTGAACTGTTTTTT. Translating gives CASSLVAGPAVELFF.

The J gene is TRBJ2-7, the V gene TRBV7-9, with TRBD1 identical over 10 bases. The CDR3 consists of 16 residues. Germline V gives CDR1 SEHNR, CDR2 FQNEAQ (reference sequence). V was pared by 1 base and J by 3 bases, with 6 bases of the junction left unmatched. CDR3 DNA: TGTGCCAGCAGCTTAGAGGACTGGGACAGGGGCTACGAGCAGTACTTC. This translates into CASSLEDWDRGYEQYF. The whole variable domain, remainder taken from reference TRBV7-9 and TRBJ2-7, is DTGVSQNPRHKITKRGQNVTFRCDPISEHNRLYWYRQTLGQGPEFLTYFQNEAQLEKSRLLSDRFSAERPKGSFSTLEIQRTEQGDSAMYLCASSLEDWDRGYEQYFGPGTRLTVT.

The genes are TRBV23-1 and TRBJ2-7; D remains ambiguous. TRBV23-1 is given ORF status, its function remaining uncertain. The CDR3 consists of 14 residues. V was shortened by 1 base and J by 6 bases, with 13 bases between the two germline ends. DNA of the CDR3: TGCGCCAGCAGTCAATTGGCCCGTACGTGCGAGCAGTACTTC. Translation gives CASSQLARTCEQYF.

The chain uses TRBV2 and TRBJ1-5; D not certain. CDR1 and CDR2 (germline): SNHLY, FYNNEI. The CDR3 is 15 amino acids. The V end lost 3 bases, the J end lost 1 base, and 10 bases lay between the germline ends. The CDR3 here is CASSDMGGSNQPQHF. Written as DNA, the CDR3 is TGTGCCAGCAGTGACATGGGCGGGAGCAATCAGCCCCAGCATTTT. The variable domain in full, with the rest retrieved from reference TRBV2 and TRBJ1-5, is EPEVTQTPSHQVTQMGQEVILRCVPISNHLYFYWYRQILGQKVEFLVSFYNNEISEKSEIFDDQFSVERPDGSNFTLKIRSTKLEDSAMYFCASSDMGGSNQPQHFGDGTRLSIL.

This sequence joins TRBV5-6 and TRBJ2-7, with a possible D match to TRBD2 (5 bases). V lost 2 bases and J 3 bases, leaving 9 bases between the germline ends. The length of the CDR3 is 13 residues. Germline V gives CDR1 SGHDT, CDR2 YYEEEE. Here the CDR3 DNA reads TGTGCCAGCAGCTTCAACGGGGACTACGAGCAGTACGTC. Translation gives CASSFNGDYEQYV.

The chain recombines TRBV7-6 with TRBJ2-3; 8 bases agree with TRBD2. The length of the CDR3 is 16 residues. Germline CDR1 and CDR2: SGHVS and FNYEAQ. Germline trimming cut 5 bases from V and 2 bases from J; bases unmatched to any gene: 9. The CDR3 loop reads CASSRLPGLDTDTQYF. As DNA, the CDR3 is TGTGCCAGCAGCCGATTGCCGGGACTAGACACAGATACGCAGTATTTT. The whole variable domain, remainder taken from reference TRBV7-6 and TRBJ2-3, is GAGVSQSPRYKVTKRGQDVALRCDPISGHVSLYWYRQALGQGPEFLTYFNYEAQQDKSGLPNDRFSAERPEGSISTLTIQRTEQRDSAMYRCASSRLPGLDTDTQYFGPGTRLTVL.